This TCR beta chain was sequenced for a study of identifying expanded T cells in peripheral blood. Sequencing was performed with immunoSEQ multiplex PCR; in TCRdb, only in-frame clones are kept and a portion is missing. The top ten clones hold about 17% of a sample with about 100,000 clones, 87% of them seen once. This clone was seen only a few times. Sequencing was performed on blood. This clonotype was obtained from a person between 18 and 75 years old in good health.

CDR3 bases: TGTGCCAGCAGCTTACGCTATGGCTACACCTTC. Translated, it gives CASSLRYGYTF. V and J are TRBV7-9 and TRBJ1-2, with D uncertain. Germline lookup yields CDR1 SEHNR and CDR2 FQNEAQ (reference sequence). V dropped 2 bases and J dropped 4 bases, with 2 bases sitting between them. The CDR3 is made up of 11 amino acids.